This TCR beta chain was identified during a study of T cell changes during pregnancy in multiple sclerosis. CDR3 size: 15 residues. Germline-derived CDR1 and CDR2 are LNHDA and SQIVND (reference sequence). The V and J ends lost 1 base and 1 base respectively, with 8 bases between them. This table comes from immunoSEQ multiplex PCR, and its TCRdb copy is limited to in-frame clones, with some not included. Seen here are more than 80,000 clones, 92% observed once, and the top ten hold less than 2%. A word on this clone: This CDR3 is also generated by other DNA sequences in the sample.

Sequencing was performed on peripheral blood, taken in the first trimester of pregnancy. J is TRBJ1-3 and V is TRBV19; D is unclear. The receptor comes from a female donor with multiple sclerosis, enrolled in a pregnancy study. CDR3 loop: CASSIVPGSGNTIYF. CDR3 in DNA: TGTGCCAGTAGTATAGTACCGGGGTCTGGAAACACCATATATTTT.